This T cell receptor (beta chain) is from a study of shared clonotypes between healthy human individuals. This clone was counted once. Its antigen is as yet unknown. Clones were sequenced by immunoSEQ multiplex PCR, and TCRdb holds only the in-frame ones, with some missing. The sample shows 2 million to 3 million clones, roughly 93% of them seen only once. The CDR3 totals 16 residues. With V trimmed by 4 bases and J by 10 bases, 13 bases remained unmatched. The germline V gene has CDR1 SGHVS and CDR2 FQNEAQ. Study-level findings and limits: Across several donors, naive CD4 shared around 5.4%, naive CD8 3% to 3.5%, memory CD4 roughly 2.4%, memory CD8 under 0.5%. Memory subsets had estimated richness that was generally smaller than that of naive subsets.

V is TRBV7-8 and J is TRBJ2-1, with TRBD2 matching 10 bases. The sample was naive CD4+ T cells from PBMCs. Documented subset: CD45RA+ positively selected. This sequence was found in a young man in good health. Some clones in this sample may be carry-over from other donors' samples. CDR3 sequence reads: CASSSGLAATGREQFF. Written as DNA, the CDR3 is TGTGCCAGCAGCTCAGGACTAGCGGCCACCGGTAGGGAGCAGTTCTTC.